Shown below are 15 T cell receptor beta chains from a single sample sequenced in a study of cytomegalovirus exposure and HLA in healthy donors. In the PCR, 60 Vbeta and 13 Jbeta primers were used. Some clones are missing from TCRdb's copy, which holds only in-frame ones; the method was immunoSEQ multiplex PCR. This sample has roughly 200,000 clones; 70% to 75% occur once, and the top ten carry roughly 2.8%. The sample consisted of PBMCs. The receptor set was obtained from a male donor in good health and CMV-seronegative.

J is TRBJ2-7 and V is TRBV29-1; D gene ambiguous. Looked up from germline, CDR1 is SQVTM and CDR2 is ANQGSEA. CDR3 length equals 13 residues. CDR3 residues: CKYAPLRSYEQYF. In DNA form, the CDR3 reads TGCAAATACGCCCCCCTTCGGAGCTACGAGCAGTACTTC.

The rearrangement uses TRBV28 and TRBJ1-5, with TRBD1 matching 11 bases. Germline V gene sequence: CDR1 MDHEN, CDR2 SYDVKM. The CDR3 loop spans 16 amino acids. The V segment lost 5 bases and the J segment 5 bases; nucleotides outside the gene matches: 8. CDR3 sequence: CASSLLPGQGDQPQHF. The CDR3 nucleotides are TGTGCCAGCAGTCTGCTCCCGGGACAGGGGGATCAGCCCCAGCATTTT.

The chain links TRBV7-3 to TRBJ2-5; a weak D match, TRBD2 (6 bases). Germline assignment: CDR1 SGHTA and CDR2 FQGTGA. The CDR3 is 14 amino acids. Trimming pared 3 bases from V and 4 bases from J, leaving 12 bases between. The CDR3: CASSLGTGGETQYF. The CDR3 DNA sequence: TGTGCCAGCAGCTTGGGTACCGGGGGAGAGACCCAGTACTTC.

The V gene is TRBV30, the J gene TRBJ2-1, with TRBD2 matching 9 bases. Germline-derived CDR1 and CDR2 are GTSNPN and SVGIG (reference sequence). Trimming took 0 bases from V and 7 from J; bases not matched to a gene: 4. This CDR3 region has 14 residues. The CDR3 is CAWSVSLAGNEQFF. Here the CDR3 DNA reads TGTGCCTGGAGTGTGTCCCTAGCGGGGAATGAGCAGTTCTTC.

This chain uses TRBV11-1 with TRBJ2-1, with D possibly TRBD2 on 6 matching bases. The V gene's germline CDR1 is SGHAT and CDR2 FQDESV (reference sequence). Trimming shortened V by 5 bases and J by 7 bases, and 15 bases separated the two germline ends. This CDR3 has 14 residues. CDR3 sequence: CASSLRTTLNEQFF. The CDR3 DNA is TGTGCCAGCAGCCTCAGGACTACGTTGAATGAGCAGTTCTTC.

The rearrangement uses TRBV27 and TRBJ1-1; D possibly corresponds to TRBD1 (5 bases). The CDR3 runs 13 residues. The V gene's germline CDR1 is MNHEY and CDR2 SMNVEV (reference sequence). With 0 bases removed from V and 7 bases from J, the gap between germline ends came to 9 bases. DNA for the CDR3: TGTGCCAGCAGTTTATCGGGGCTCGGTGAAGCTTTCTTT. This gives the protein CASSLSGLGEAFF.

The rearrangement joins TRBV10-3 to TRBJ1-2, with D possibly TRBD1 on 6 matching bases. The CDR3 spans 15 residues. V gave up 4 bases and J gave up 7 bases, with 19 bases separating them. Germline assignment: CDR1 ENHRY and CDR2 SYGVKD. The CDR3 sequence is CAISAPGQSLFGYTF. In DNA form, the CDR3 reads TGTGCCATCAGTGCACCTGGACAGAGTCTTTTTGGCTACACCTTC.

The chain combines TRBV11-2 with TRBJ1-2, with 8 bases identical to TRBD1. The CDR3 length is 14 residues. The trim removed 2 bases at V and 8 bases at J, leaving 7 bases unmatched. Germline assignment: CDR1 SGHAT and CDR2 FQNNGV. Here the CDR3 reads CASSLNQGAVGYTF. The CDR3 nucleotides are TGTGCCAGCAGCTTAAACCAGGGGGCAGTCGGCTACACCTTC.

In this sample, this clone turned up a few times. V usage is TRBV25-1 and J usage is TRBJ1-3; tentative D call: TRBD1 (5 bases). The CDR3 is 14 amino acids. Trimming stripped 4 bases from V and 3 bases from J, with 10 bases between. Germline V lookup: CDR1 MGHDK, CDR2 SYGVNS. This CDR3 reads CASSARVGGNTIYF. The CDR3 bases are TGTGCCAGCAGTGCCAGGGTGGGTGGAAACACCATATATTTT.

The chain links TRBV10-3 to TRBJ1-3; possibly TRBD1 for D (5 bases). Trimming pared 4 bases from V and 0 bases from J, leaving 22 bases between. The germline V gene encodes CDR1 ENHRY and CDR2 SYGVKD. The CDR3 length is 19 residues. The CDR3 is CAISGAGRSQGDSGNTIYF. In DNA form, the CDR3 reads TGTGCCATCAGTGGGGCGGGACGTTCGCAGGGAGACTCTGGAAACACCATATATTTT.

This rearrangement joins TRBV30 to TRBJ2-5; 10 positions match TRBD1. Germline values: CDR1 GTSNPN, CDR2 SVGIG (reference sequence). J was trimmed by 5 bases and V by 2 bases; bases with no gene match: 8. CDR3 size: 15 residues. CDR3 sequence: CAWSPGQGGLETQYF. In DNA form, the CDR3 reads TGTGCCTGGAGTCCAGGACAGGGGGGGTTGGAGACCCAGTACTTC.

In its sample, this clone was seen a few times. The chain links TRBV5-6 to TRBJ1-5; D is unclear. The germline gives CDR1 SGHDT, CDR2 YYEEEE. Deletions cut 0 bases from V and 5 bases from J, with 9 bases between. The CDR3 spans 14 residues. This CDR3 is CASSLAGVDQPQHF. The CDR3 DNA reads TGTGCCAGCAGCTTGGCGGGTGTCGATCAGCCCCAGCATTTT.

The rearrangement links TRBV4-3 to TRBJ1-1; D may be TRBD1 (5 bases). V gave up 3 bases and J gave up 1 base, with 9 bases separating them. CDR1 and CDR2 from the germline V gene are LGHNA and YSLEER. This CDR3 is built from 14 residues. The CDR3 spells CASSHRQSNTEAFF. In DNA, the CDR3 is TGCGCCAGCAGCCATAGACAGTCGAACACTGAAGCTTTCTTT.

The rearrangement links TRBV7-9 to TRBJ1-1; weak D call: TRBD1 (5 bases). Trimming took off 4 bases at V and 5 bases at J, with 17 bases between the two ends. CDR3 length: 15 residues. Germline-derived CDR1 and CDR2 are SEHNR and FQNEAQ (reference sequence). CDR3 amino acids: CASSSRQQVLTEAFF. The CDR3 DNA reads TGTGCCAGCAGCTCGAGACAGCAGGTACTGACTGAAGCTTTCTTT.

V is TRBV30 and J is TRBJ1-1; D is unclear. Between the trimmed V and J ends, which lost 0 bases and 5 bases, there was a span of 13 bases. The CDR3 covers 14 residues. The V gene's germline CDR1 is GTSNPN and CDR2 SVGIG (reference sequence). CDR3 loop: CAWSVRGRRTEAFF. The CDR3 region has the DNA TGTGCCTGGAGTGTCAGAGGGCGTCGGACTGAAGCTTTCTTT.